A selection of T cell receptor beta chains follows, all from one sample in a study of HIV-infected patients and healthy controls. TCRdb recomputed calls from the 5' RACE reads with MiXCR, one row per CDR3 protein. This table has 65,000 to 70,000 distinct CDR3 sequences, about 15% appearing once. Material for sequencing was CD4+ T cells from blood. The receptor source for this set is a human donor in good health. Each CDR3 is given with its conserved first and last residue. Fields, in order: V gene, D gene, clone size, CDR3 length, J gene, CDR3 DNA, CDR3 protein. The D gene is left open where the match is weak. A row's size may be missing; if present it is once, few, many or a size class.

v_call: TRBV6-2/TRBV6-3; d_call: NA; clone_size: NA; cdr3_length: 12; j_call: TRBJ2-7; cdr3_nt: TGTGCCAGCAGTTACTCGGAACGGGGGCAGTACTTC; cdr3_aa: CASSYSERGQYF
v_call: TRBV20-1; d_call: NA; clone_size: few; cdr3_length: 12; j_call: TRBJ1-1; cdr3_nt: TGCAGTGCTAGAAAGGCGCTCACTGAAGCTTTCTTT; cdr3_aa: CSARKALTEAFF
v_call: TRBV25-1; d_call: NA; clone_size: few; cdr3_length: 11; j_call: TRBJ2-7; cdr3_nt: TGTGCCAGCAGTGTAGGGAATAAGCAGTACTTC; cdr3_aa: CASSVGNKQYF
v_call: TRBV3-1; d_call: TRBD2; clone_size: few; cdr3_length: 20; j_call: TRBJ2-3; cdr3_nt: TGTGCCAGCAGCCAAGAGAGTGCCCTACCGGCACTAGCGGGGGCGGATACGCAGTATTTT; cdr3_aa: CASSQESALPALAGADTQYF
v_call: TRBV9; d_call: NA; clone_size: NA; cdr3_length: 15; j_call: TRBJ2-1; cdr3_nt: TGTGCCAGCAACCTACAGGGTAGGCCCTACAATGAGCAGTTCTTC; cdr3_aa: CASNLQGRPYNEQFF
v_call: TRBV18; d_call: NA; clone_size: few; cdr3_length: 15; j_call: TRBJ2-2; cdr3_nt: TGTGCCAGCTCACCAAAAGCGGGGAACACCGGGGAGCTGTTTTTT; cdr3_aa: CASSPKAGNTGELFF
v_call: TRBV19; d_call: NA; clone_size: NA; cdr3_length: 15; j_call: TRBJ1-2; cdr3_nt: TGTGCCAGTACCCCCGGGTTGAGAGCTAACTATGGCTACACCTTC; cdr3_aa: CASTPGLRANYGYTF
v_call: TRBV20-1; d_call: TRBD2; clone_size: few; cdr3_length: 17; j_call: TRBJ2-2; cdr3_nt: TGCAGTGCTAGGGATAGCGGGAGAGGTTCCAACACCGGGGAGCTGTTTTTT; cdr3_aa: CSARDSGRGSNTGELFF
v_call: TRBV7-3; d_call: NA; clone_size: many; cdr3_length: 12; j_call: TRBJ2-3; cdr3_nt: TGTGCCAGCAGCTTAGGTGCAGATACGCAGTATTTT; cdr3_aa: CASSLGADTQYF
v_call: TRBV13; d_call: NA; clone_size: many; cdr3_length: 17; j_call: TRBJ1-4; cdr3_nt: TGTGCCAGCAGCTTAAGGCGGAACGGGGGAGCTAATGAAAAACTGTTTTTT; cdr3_aa: CASSLRRNGGANEKLFF
v_call: TRBV7-2; d_call: NA; clone_size: medium-sized; cdr3_length: 15; j_call: TRBJ2-5; cdr3_nt: TGTGCCAGCAGCGGTCGCACCGCCACCCAAGAGACCCAGTACTTC; cdr3_aa: CASSGRTATQETQYF
v_call: TRBV18; d_call: NA; clone_size: few; cdr3_length: 13; j_call: TRBJ1-1; cdr3_nt: TGTGCCAGCTCCAAGGACCCGAACACTGAAGCTTTCTTT; cdr3_aa: CASSKDPNTEAFF
v_call: TRBV20-1; d_call: NA; clone_size: NA; cdr3_length: 13; j_call: TRBJ1-1; cdr3_nt: TGCAGTGCTAAGAGAAGCTTGGACACTGAAGCTTTCTTT; cdr3_aa: CSAKRSLDTEAFF
v_call: TRBV4-3; d_call: TRBD1; clone_size: NA; cdr3_length: 13; j_call: TRBJ2-7; cdr3_nt: TGCGCCAGCAGCCACACCGGGACAGTCGAGCAGTACTTC; cdr3_aa: CASSHTGTVEQYF
v_call: TRBV3-1; d_call: NA; clone_size: NA; cdr3_length: 13; j_call: TRBJ1-3; cdr3_nt: TGTGCCAGCAGCCAGGGGTCTGGAAACACCATATATTTT; cdr3_aa: CASSQGSGNTIYF
v_call: TRBV29-1; d_call: NA; clone_size: many; cdr3_length: 17; j_call: TRBJ2-7; cdr3_nt: TGCAGCGTTGAGGCACCTACGTTTAGCGGTCCCACCTACGAGCAGTACTTC; cdr3_aa: CSVEAPTFSGPTYEQYF
v_call: TRBV25-1; d_call: NA; clone_size: NA; cdr3_length: 14; j_call: TRBJ2-7; cdr3_nt: TGTGCCAGCAGTGAATGGTCGCAGAGCTACGAGCAGTACTTC; cdr3_aa: CASSEWSQSYEQYF